Listed below are T cell receptor beta chains from one sample, sequenced in a study of shared clonotypes between healthy human individuals. The table came from immunoSEQ multiplex PCR; TCRdb's copy has only in-frame clones and leaves some out. This table holds under 2,000,000 clones, less than 95% found once. Source material: naive CD8+ T cells sorted from blood. The receptors originated from a man aged 18 to 35 in good health. The CDR3 runs from the conserved cysteine through the conserved F or W. Each record gives: CDR3 length, D gene, J gene, V gene, clone size, CDR3 DNA, CDR3 protein. The D gene is left open where the match is weak. Only some rows state a clone size, as once, few, many or a class for expanded clones.

cdr3_length: 15; d_call: TRBD2; j_call: TRBJ2-1; v_call: TRBV4-2; clone_size: -; cdr3_nt: TGTGCCAGCAGCCCCTCCTGGACTAGCCTGATTGAGCAGTTCTTC; cdr3_aa: CASSPSWTSLIEQFF
cdr3_length: 15; d_call: -; j_call: TRBJ1-1; v_call: TRBV5-6; clone_size: -; cdr3_nt: TGTGCCAGCAGCTTGGGAGCAGCTATGAACACTGAAGCTTTCTTT; cdr3_aa: CASSLGAAMNTEAFF
cdr3_length: 13; d_call: -; j_call: TRBJ2-7; v_call: TRBV30; clone_size: -; cdr3_nt: TGTGCCTGGAGTGTACAAGGGTTCGACGAGCAGTACTTC; cdr3_aa: CAWSVQGFDEQYF
cdr3_length: 15; d_call: TRBD1; j_call: TRBJ1-2; v_call: TRBV5-6; clone_size: -; cdr3_nt: TGTGCCAGCAGCTTGGGACAGGGAGCTAACTATGGCTACACCTTC; cdr3_aa: CASSLGQGANYGYTF
cdr3_length: 14; d_call: -; j_call: TRBJ2-7; v_call: TRBV19; clone_size: -; cdr3_nt: TGTGCCAGTAGTAAACTAGAAAGGCTCTACGAGCAGTACTTC; cdr3_aa: CASSKLERLYEQYF
cdr3_length: 14; d_call: TRBD1; j_call: TRBJ2-7; v_call: TRBV6-1; clone_size: -; cdr3_nt: TGTGCCAGCAGTGAAGCGGGACAGATCTACGAGCAGTACTTC; cdr3_aa: CASSEAGQIYEQYF
cdr3_length: 17; d_call: -; j_call: TRBJ1-2; v_call: TRBV7-3; clone_size: once; cdr3_nt: TGTGCCAGCAGCTTACAGGAAGGGACCCTGGACCTCTATGGCTACACCTTC; cdr3_aa: CASSLQEGTLDLYGYTF
cdr3_length: 15; d_call: -; j_call: TRBJ1-6; v_call: TRBV19; clone_size: -; cdr3_nt: TGTGCCAGTAGCTCAGGGACCTCCTATAATTCACCCCTCCACTTT; cdr3_aa: CASSSGTSYNSPLHF
cdr3_length: 13; d_call: -; j_call: TRBJ2-7; v_call: TRBV6-1; clone_size: once; cdr3_nt: TGTGCCAGCAATAACCGGGGCCCCTACGAGCAGTACTTC; cdr3_aa: CASNNRGPYEQYF
cdr3_length: 15; d_call: -; j_call: TRBJ1-5; v_call: TRBV7-9; clone_size: -; cdr3_nt: TGTGCCAGCAGCTCCACAGGGTTGGATTTGCAGCCCCAGCATTTT; cdr3_aa: CASSSTGLDLQPQHF
cdr3_length: 14; d_call: -; j_call: TRBJ2-7; v_call: TRBV5-4; clone_size: -; cdr3_nt: TGTGCCAGCAGCCAGCGGGACAGCCCCTACGAGCAGTACTTC; cdr3_aa: CASSQRDSPYEQYF
cdr3_length: 17; d_call: TRBD1; j_call: TRBJ1-2; v_call: TRBV9; clone_size: -; cdr3_nt: TGTGCCAGCAGCGTAGGCACAGGGGGCGAACCTAACTATGGCTACACCTTC; cdr3_aa: CASSVGTGGEPNYGYTF
cdr3_length: 11; d_call: -; j_call: TRBJ2-7; v_call: TRBV2; clone_size: -; cdr3_nt: TGTGCCAGCAACAGGGACTACGAGCAGTACTTC; cdr3_aa: CASNRDYEQYF
cdr3_length: 13; d_call: -; j_call: TRBJ1-5; v_call: TRBV6-1; clone_size: -; cdr3_nt: TGTGCCAGCAGTGAATTGGCGTATAAGCCCCAGCATTTT; cdr3_aa: CASSELAYKPQHF
cdr3_length: 17; d_call: TRBD2; j_call: TRBJ2-3; v_call: TRBV11-2; clone_size: -; cdr3_nt: TGTGCCAGCAGCCCACTCGTCCTCGGGGGGATCACAGATACGCAGTATTTT; cdr3_aa: CASSPLVLGGITDTQYF
cdr3_length: 14; d_call: -; j_call: TRBJ2-7; v_call: TRBV19; clone_size: -; cdr3_nt: TGTGCCAGTAGTATAGTGGGGGGGCAGGACGAGCAGTACTTC; cdr3_aa: CASSIVGGQDEQYF
cdr3_length: 16; d_call: -; j_call: TRBJ2-7; v_call: TRBV2; clone_size: once; cdr3_nt: TGTGCCAGCAGTGGTTTCGGGGGCCTCATTTCCTACGAGCAGTACTTC; cdr3_aa: CASSGFGGLISYEQYF
cdr3_length: 12; d_call: -; j_call: TRBJ1-5; v_call: TRBV2; clone_size: -; cdr3_nt: TGTGCCAGCACTGACTTGAATCAGCCCCAGCATTTT; cdr3_aa: CASTDLNQPQHF
cdr3_length: 13; d_call: -; j_call: TRBJ2-7; v_call: TRBV6-6; clone_size: once; cdr3_nt: TGTGCCAGCAGACCCCAGGAGACCTACGAGCAGTACTTC; cdr3_aa: CASRPQETYEQYF
cdr3_length: 15; d_call: -; j_call: TRBJ1-1; v_call: TRBV4-1; clone_size: once; cdr3_nt: TGCGCCAGCAGCCAAGACGGGACGGTGAACACTGAAGCTTTCTTT; cdr3_aa: CASSQDGTVNTEAFF
cdr3_length: 15; d_call: TRBD1; j_call: TRBJ1-2; v_call: TRBV5-5; clone_size: -; cdr3_nt: TGTGCCAGCAGTAACCCGGACAGGGGAGGGTATGGCTACACCTTC; cdr3_aa: CASSNPDRGGYGYTF
cdr3_length: 12; d_call: -; j_call: TRBJ2-1; v_call: TRBV29-1; clone_size: -; cdr3_nt: TGCAGCGTTGATTTCGGGGTCAATGAGCAGTTCTTC; cdr3_aa: CSVDFGVNEQFF
cdr3_length: 13; d_call: -; j_call: TRBJ2-2; v_call: TRBV6-1; clone_size: -; cdr3_nt: TGTGCCAGCAGCGACCTGAACACCGGGGAGCTGTTTTTT; cdr3_aa: CASSDLNTGELFF
cdr3_length: 15; d_call: TRBD2; j_call: TRBJ2-1; v_call: TRBV7-2; clone_size: -; cdr3_nt: TGTGCCAGCAGCTGGACTAGCGGGGGCCCCGGGGAGCAGTTCTTC; cdr3_aa: CASSWTSGGPGEQFF
cdr3_length: 16; d_call: TRBD2; j_call: TRBJ2-1; v_call: TRBV6-5; clone_size: -; cdr3_nt: TGTGCCAGCAGTTCGACTAGCGGGGGTTTTAAAAATGAGCAGTTCTTC; cdr3_aa: CASSSTSGGFKNEQFF
cdr3_length: 11; d_call: -; j_call: TRBJ2-1; v_call: TRBV6-4; clone_size: -; cdr3_nt: TGTGCCAGCAGTGACGGCCATGAGCAGTTCTTC; cdr3_aa: CASSDGHEQFF
cdr3_length: 15; d_call: -; j_call: TRBJ1-1; v_call: TRBV21-1; clone_size: -; cdr3_nt: TGTGCCAGCCCCCAAACGGGCCCCTGGCTCTCCGAAGCTTTCTTT; cdr3_aa: CASPQTGPWLSEAFF
cdr3_length: 14; d_call: TRBD1; j_call: TRBJ1-4; v_call: TRBV6-5; clone_size: -; cdr3_nt: TGTGCCAGCAGTCCGACAGGGGAGGGTGAAAAACTGTTTTTT; cdr3_aa: CASSPTGEGEKLFF
cdr3_length: 18; d_call: TRBD2; j_call: TRBJ2-3; v_call: TRBV7-9; clone_size: -; cdr3_nt: TGTGCCAGCAGCTTGCCCATTGAGACTAGCGGGATGACAGATACGCAGTATTTT; cdr3_aa: CASSLPIETSGMTDTQYF
cdr3_length: 13; d_call: -; j_call: TRBJ1-1; v_call: TRBV7-6; clone_size: once; cdr3_nt: TGTGCCAGCAGCTCAGCAACGGGGTCCGAAGCTTTCTTT; cdr3_aa: CASSSATGSEAFF
cdr3_length: 14; d_call: -; j_call: TRBJ2-7; v_call: TRBV27; clone_size: -; cdr3_nt: TGTGCCAGCAGTTTGTACGGGGGCGGCTACGAGCAGTACTTC; cdr3_aa: CASSLYGGGYEQYF
cdr3_length: 15; d_call: -; j_call: TRBJ2-7; v_call: TRBV11-2; clone_size: -; cdr3_nt: TGTGCCAGCAGCTCGGGACAAGGTAGCTCCTACGAGCAGTACTTC; cdr3_aa: CASSSGQGSSYEQYF
cdr3_length: 12; d_call: -; j_call: TRBJ1-2; v_call: TRBV5-6; clone_size: -; cdr3_nt: TGTGCCAGCAGCTTGGGACTCAACCGCTACACCTTC; cdr3_aa: CASSLGLNRYTF
cdr3_length: 11; d_call: -; j_call: TRBJ2-5; v_call: TRBV5-8; clone_size: -; cdr3_nt: TGTGCCAGCAGCGATCAAGAGACCCAGTACTTC; cdr3_aa: CASSDQETQYF
cdr3_length: 15; d_call: -; j_call: TRBJ1-1; v_call: TRBV4-1; clone_size: -; cdr3_nt: TGCGCCAGCAGCCAAGAAGGAGGGTTAGGCACTGAAGCTTTCTTT; cdr3_aa: CASSQEGGLGTEAFF
cdr3_length: 15; d_call: -; j_call: TRBJ1-2; v_call: TRBV10-2; clone_size: -; cdr3_nt: TGCGCCAGCAGTGAGGAGGGGCTGAGGAACTATGGCTACACCTTC; cdr3_aa: CASSEEGLRNYGYTF
cdr3_length: 16; d_call: -; j_call: TRBJ2-7; v_call: TRBV6-5; clone_size: -; cdr3_nt: TGTGCCAGCAGTTACGAAGCCAGTACGAGCTCCTACGAGCAGTACTTC; cdr3_aa: CASSYEASTSSYEQYF
cdr3_length: 13; d_call: -; j_call: TRBJ2-7; v_call: TRBV5-5; clone_size: -; cdr3_nt: TGTGCCAGCAGCTTGGTTGCCTCGGGCGAGCAGTACTTC; cdr3_aa: CASSLVASGEQYF
cdr3_length: 15; d_call: -; j_call: TRBJ2-2; v_call: TRBV7-9; clone_size: -; cdr3_nt: TGTGCCAGCAGCGCTGATCCAGGGATAGCCGGGGAGCTGTTTTTT; cdr3_aa: CASSADPGIAGELFF
cdr3_length: 17; d_call: -; j_call: TRBJ2-1; v_call: TRBV19; clone_size: -; cdr3_nt: TGTGCCAGTAGTCTCCCCGGTGGCAGGAGCTCCTACAATGAGCAGTTCTTC; cdr3_aa: CASSLPGGRSSYNEQFF
cdr3_length: 19; d_call: -; j_call: TRBJ2-3; v_call: TRBV9; clone_size: -; cdr3_nt: TGTGCCAGCAGCGTAGCTACCTCAGGACGAAATGGTGGGACAGATACGCAGTATTTT; cdr3_aa: CASSVATSGRNGGTDTQYF
cdr3_length: 13; d_call: -; j_call: TRBJ1-2; v_call: TRBV14; clone_size: -; cdr3_nt: TGTGCCAGCAGCCAAAACCCCAACTATGGCTACACCTTC; cdr3_aa: CASSQNPNYGYTF
cdr3_length: 14; d_call: TRBD2; j_call: TRBJ2-1; v_call: TRBV30; clone_size: -; cdr3_nt: TGTGCCTGGAGTGTTGCTAGCGGGAGGAATGAGCAGTTCTTC; cdr3_aa: CAWSVASGRNEQFF